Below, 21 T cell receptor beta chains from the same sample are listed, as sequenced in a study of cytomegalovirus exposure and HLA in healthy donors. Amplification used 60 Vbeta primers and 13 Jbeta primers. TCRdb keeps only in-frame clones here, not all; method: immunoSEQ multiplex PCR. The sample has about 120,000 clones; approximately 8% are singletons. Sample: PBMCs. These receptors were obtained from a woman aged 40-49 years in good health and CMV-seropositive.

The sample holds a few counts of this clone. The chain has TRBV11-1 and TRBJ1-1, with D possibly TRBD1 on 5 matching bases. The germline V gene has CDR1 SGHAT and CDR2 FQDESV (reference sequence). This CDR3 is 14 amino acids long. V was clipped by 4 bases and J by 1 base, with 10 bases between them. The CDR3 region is CASSSGLRNTEAFF. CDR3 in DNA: TGTGCCAGCAGCTCAGGGCTGAGGAACACTGAAGCTTTCTTT.

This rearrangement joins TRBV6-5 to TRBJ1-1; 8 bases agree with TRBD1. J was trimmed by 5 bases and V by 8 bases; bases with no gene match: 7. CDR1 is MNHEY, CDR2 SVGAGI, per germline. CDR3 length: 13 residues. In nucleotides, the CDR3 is TGTGCCAGCGGCCAGGGGGCGGGAACTGAAGCTTTCTTT. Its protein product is CASGQGAGTEAFF.

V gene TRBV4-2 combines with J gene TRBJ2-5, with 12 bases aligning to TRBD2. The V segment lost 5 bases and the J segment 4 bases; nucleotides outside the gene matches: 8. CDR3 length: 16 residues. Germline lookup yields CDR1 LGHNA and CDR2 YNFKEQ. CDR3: CASSTRLAGVGETQYF. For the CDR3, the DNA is TGTGCCAGCAGCACTCGACTAGCGGGGGTCGGAGAGACCCAGTACTTC.

CDR3 DNA sequence: TGCGCCAGCAGCATCTACCGGGACAGGGGTAATTCACCCCTCCACTTT. It specifies CASSIYRDRGNSPLHF. This chain uses TRBV5-1 with TRBJ1-6; 10 bases fit TRBD1. The CDR3 length is 16 residues. Germline V gene data show CDR1 as SGHRS and CDR2 as YFSETQ. V shed 4 bases and J 6 bases; nucleotides not matched to a gene: 7.

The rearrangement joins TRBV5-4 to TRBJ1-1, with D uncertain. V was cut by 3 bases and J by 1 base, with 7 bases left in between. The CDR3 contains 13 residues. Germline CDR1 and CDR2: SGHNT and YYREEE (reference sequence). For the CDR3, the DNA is TGTGCCAGCAGCTCCCACAAGAACACTGAAGCTTTCTTT. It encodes CASSSHKNTEAFF. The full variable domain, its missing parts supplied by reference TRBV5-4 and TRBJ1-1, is ETGVTQSPTHLIKTRGQQVTLRCSSQSGHNTVSWYQQALGQGPQFIFQYYREEENGRGNFPPRFSGLQFPNYSSELNVNALELDDSALYLCASSSHKNTEAFFGQGTRLTVV.

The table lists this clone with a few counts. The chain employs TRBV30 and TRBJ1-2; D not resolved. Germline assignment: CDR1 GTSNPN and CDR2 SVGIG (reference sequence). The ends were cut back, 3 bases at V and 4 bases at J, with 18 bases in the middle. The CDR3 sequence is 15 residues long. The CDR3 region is CAWRTPGGPVYGYTF. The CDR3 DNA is TGTGCCTGGAGGACCCCCGGAGGGCCCGTCTATGGCTACACCTTC.

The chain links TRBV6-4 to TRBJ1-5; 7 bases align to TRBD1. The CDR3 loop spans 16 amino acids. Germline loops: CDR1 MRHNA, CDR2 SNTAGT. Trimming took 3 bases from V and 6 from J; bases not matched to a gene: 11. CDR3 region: CASSEDGGQSTQPQHF. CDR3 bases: TGTGCCAGCAGTGAGGACGGGGGACAGTCGACTCAGCCCCAGCATTTT.

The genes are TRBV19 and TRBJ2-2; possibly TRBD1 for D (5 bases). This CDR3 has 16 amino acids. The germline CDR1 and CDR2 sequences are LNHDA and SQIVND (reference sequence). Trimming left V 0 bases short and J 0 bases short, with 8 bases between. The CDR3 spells CASSIDFRANTGELFF. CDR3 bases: TGTGCCAGTAGTATAGATTTCAGGGCGAACACCGGGGAGCTGTTTTTT.

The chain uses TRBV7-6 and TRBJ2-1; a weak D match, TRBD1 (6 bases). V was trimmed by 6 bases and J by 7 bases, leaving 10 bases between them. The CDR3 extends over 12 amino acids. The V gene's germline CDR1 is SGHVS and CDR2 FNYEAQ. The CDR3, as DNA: TGTGCCAGCAGTCAGGACAGAAATGAGCAGTTCTTC. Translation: CASSQDRNEQFF.

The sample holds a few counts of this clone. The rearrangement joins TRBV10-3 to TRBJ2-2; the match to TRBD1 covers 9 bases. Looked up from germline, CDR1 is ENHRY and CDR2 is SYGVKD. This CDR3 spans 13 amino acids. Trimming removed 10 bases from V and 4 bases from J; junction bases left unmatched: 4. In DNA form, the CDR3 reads TGTGCCACCGGGACAGGGTCCACCGGGGAGCTGTTTTTT. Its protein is CATGTGSTGELFF.

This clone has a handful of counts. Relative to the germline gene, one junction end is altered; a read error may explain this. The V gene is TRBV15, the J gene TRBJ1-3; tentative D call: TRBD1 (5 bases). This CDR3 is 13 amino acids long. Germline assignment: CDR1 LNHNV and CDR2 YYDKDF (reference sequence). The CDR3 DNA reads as TGTGCCACCAGCAGAGATAGTACGGGGGAGAACAATTTT. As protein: CATSRDSTGENNF.

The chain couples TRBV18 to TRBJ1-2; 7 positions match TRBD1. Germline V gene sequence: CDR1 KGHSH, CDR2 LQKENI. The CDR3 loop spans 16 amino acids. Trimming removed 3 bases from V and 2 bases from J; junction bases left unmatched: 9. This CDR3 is CASSPSQGGRNYGYTF. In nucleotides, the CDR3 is TGTGCCAGCTCACCTAGCCAGGGGGGACGGAACTATGGCTACACCTTC.

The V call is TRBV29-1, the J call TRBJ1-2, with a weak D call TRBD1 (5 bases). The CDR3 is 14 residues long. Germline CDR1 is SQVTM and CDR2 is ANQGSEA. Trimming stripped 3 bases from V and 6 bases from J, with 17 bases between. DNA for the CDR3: TGCAGCGTTGAGGCGGCCGACAGTTTGGATGGCTACACCTTC. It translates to CSVEAADSLDGYTF. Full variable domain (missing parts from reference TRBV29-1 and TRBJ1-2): SAVISQKPSRDICQRGTSLTIQCQVDSQVTMMFWYRQQPGQSLTLIATANQGSEATYESGFVIDKFPISRPNLTFSTLTVSNMSPEDSSIYLCSVEAADSLDGYTFGSGTRLTVV.

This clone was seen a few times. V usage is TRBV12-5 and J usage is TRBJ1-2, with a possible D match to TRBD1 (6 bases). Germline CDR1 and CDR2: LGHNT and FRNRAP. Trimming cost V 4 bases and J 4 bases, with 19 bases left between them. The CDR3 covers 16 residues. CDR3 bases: TGTGCTAGTGGTTCCACGTATCCCAGAGGGGGCTATGGCTACACCTTC. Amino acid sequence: CASGSTYPRGGYGYTF.

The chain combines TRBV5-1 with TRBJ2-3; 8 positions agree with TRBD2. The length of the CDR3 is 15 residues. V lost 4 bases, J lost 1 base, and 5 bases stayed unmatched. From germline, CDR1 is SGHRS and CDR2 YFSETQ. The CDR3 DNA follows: TGCGCCAGCAGCCCCACGACTAGCGGCACAGATACGCAGTATTTT. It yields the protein CASSPTTSGTDTQYF. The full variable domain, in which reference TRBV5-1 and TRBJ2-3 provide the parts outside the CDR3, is KAGVTQTPRYLIKTRGQQVTLSCSPISGHRSVSWYQQTPGQGLQFLFEYFSETQRNKGNFPGRFSGRQFSNSRSEMNVSTLELGDSALYLCASSPTTSGTDTQYFGPGTRLTVL.

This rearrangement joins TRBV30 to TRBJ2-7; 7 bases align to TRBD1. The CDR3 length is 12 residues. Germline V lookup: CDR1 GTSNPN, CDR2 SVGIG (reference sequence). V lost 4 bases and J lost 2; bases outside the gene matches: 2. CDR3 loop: CAWTTGTYEQYF. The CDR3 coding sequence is TGTGCCTGGACGACAGGGACCTACGAGCAGTACTTC.

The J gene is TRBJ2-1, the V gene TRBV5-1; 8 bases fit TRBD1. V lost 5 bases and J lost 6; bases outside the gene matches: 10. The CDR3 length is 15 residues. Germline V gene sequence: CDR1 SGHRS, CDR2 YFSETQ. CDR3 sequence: CASRDRAISSNEQFF. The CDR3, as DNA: TGCGCCAGCAGGGACAGGGCAATAAGCAGCAATGAGCAGTTCTTC.

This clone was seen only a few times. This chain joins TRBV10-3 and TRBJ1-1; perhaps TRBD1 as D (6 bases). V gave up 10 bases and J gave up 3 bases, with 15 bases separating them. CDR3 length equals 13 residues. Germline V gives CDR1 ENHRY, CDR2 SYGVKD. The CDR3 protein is CATIYRADTEAFF. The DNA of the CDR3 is TGTGCCACCATTTACAGGGCGGACACTGAAGCTTTCTTT.

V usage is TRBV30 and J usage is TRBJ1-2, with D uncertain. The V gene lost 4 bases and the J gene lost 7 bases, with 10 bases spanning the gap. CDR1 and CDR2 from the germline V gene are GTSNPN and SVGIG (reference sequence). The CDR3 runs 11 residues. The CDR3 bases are TGTGCCTGGAATACGGGTGGTGGCTACACCTTC. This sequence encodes CAWNTGGGYTF. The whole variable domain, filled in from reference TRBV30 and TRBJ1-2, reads SQTIHQWPATLVQPVGSPLSLECTVEGTSNPNLYWYRQAAGRGLQLLFYSVGIGQISSEVPQNLSASRPQDRQFILSSKKLLLSDSGFYLCAWNTGGGYTFGSGTRLTVV.

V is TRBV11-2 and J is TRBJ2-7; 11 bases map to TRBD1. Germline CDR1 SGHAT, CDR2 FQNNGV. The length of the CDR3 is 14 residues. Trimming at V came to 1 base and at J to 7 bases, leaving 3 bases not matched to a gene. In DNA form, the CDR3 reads TGTGCCAGCAGCTTAGGGACAGGGGGCGTTGAGCAGTACTTC. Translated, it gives CASSLGTGGVEQYF.

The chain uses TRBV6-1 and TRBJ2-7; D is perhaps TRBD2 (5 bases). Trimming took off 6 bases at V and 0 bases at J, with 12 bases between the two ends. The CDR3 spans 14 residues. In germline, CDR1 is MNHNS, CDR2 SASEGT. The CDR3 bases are TGTGCCAGCAGGGTCGGGGTAAGCTCCTACGAGCAGTACTTC. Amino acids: CASRVGVSSYEQYF.